The 3 T cell receptor beta chains reported below all come from one sample, sequenced in a study of cytomegalovirus exposure and HLA in healthy donors (dated by TCRdb to 2017 to 2019). Library prep was done by the immunoSEQ multiplex PCR assay. For the multiplex PCR, a mixture combining 60 forward primers for TCR Vbeta segments and 13 reverse primers for TCR Jbeta segments was used. The table was pulled from immuneACCESS by TCRdb, which kept in-frame rearrangements only. Such tables lose some clones; where checked, under half of the loss comes from unresolved V genes, and the rest has no known cause. The table for this sample lists approximately 100,000 clones; approximately 80% of them were counted only once. 2% to 2.5% of the sample rests with the top ten. Source material: PBMCs. Source of these receptors: a man aged 18 to 35 in good health and CMV-seronegative.

The chain has TRBV5-1 and TRBJ1-2; D is unresolved. Germline V lookup: CDR1 SGHRS, CDR2 YFSETQ. V gave up 3 bases and J gave up 5 bases, with 11 bases separating them. The CDR3 extends over 13 amino acids. The DNA for the CDR3 is TGCGCCAGCAGCTCCGGGGAAAGGTATGGCTACACCTTC. It translates to CASSSGERYGYTF.

This clone came up a few times. The rearrangement links TRBV7-8 to TRBJ1-6; D is perhaps TRBD1 (5 bases). The V gene's germline CDR1 is SGHVS and CDR2 FQNEAQ. Between the trimmed V and J ends, which lost 0 bases and 0 bases, there was a span of 18 bases. CDR3 length equals 20 residues. The CDR3 coding sequence is TGTGCCAGCAGCTTAGCGGCAGGGTATACCCTGAGCTCCTATAATTCACCCCTCCACTTT. This codes for CASSLAAGYTLSSYNSPLHF.

The chain joins TRBV30 to TRBJ2-3; 7 bases fit TRBD1. The CDR3 is 11 residues long. Germline V lookup: CDR1 GTSNPN, CDR2 SVGIG (reference sequence). The CDR3 loop reads CAGQVVDTQYF. The CDR3 nucleotides are TGTGCAGGACAGGTTGTAGATACGCAGTATTTT.